This entry is about one T cell receptor (beta chain). This clonotype came up many times. What antigen it recognizes has not been identified. No much larger clone exists at a distance of one base, and base qualities are not known. This record comes from a study of Graves' ophthalmopathy and Graves' hyperthyroidism (dated by TCRdb to between 2017 and 2018). Some background on the complete study: Peripheral blood was collected at initial diagnosis, prior to any treatment. For training and testing, the approximately 97 patients in the discovery cohort were randomly divided in a 7:3 ratio. TCR beta repertoire signatures were used to distinguish Graves' ophthalmopathy from Graves' hyperthyroidism and to predict progression to ophthalmopathy. Following sampling, methimazole starting at 30 mg daily was administered to hyperthyroidism patients, and high-dose intravenous methylprednisolone was administered to ophthalmopathy patients. For independent validation, a separate cohort was made up of around 18 hyperthyroidism patients plus 17 patients who later progressed from hyperthyroidism to ophthalmopathy. A discovery set of about 99 patients (43 ophthalmopathy, 60 or so stable hyperthyroidism) was enrolled to explore V-J signatures distinguishing ophthalmopathy from hyperthyroidism. In five or six hyperthyroidism patients, the T-cell repertoires found in thyroid tissue were compared with those found in blood. In total, some 130 blood samples were TCR-sequenced: 40 to 45 ophthalmopathy, some 75 hyperthyroidism and some 17 hyperthyroidism-to-ophthalmopathy patients.

According to the germline V gene (reference sequence), CDR1 reads DFQATT and CDR2 reads SNEGSKA. From cysteine to phenylalanine, the CDR3 is 15 amino acids long. Just the 45-base CDR3 DNA is kept, in frame starting at base 1. Trimming accounts for 1 base at V and 2 bases at J, while the number of junction bases matched to no gene is 4. TCR beta CDR3 regions were amplified from RNA transcripts for repertoire sequencing. A first-round RT-PCR used HTBI primers with the Qiagen OneStep RT-PCR kit, followed by a second-round multiplex PCR, size selection and purification. The libraries underwent paired-end sequencing with 100 bp reads on an Illumina HiSeq2000. The authors processed their data as follows. SOAPnuke was used to process the reads, throwing out any read that had adapters, had uncalled bases, had a mean Phred below 15, or lacked an exact constant-primer or identifier match. COPE v1.2.5 was used to merge the high-quality paired reads. Clonotypes were defined as unique nucleotide sequences and were aligned to IMGT TRB V, D and J references using MiTCR v1.1. The analysis was limited to V-J combinations with a frequency above 0.0001, which together covered 99.2% of repertoires. For each V-J combination, a TCR clonal expansion and chaos score was defined as F50 clonal expansion divided by the chaos observed in the TCRdist matrix. Welch's t-statistics and random forest were used to narrow the features down to around 13 V-J combinations, which were then fed into a naive Bayes classifier. The Morisita-Horn index was used to measure how similar the thyroid and blood repertoires were. TCRdb reran the public reads through fastp at Q25 and MiXCR, keeping productive beta chains. Entries that share a CDR3 protein sequence are merged under the most common genes and DNA. The V and J calls and clone size are TCRdb's, not the authors'. In all, the sample holds approximately 480,000 distinct CDR3 sequences, and approximately 14% of those were seen once. Over 7.5% of the sample comes from the top ten.

The paper's findings and limits, for the study overall: Sample size was not predetermined statistically, and investigators were not blinded to group allocation. In validation, the model predicted ophthalmopathy progression with over 60% sensitivity and about 73% specificity; approximately 12 predicted patients were CT-confirmed with GO in a median of 6.5 months. In cross-validation, the 13-signature model distinguished ophthalmopathy from stable hyperthyroidism with more than 85% sensitivity and around 83% specificity, while in the test set the corresponding values were about 80% and 75%. Among expanded thyroid clonotypes with frequency above 0.001, most also showed up in blood, which suggests that blood repertoires may reflect the thyroid immune response.

Ophthalmopathy patients were characterized by moderately to severely active disease, a Clinical Activity Score of at least 3, a NOSPECS grade of at least 4, and a disease duration under 3 months. Patients were excluded if they had other autoimmune diseases, uncontrolled infections, pregnancy or lactation. Clinical symptoms, serum thyroxine, TRAb, thyroid ultrasound and orbital computed tomography formed the basis of the diagnosis. Using Ficoll-Paque density gradient centrifugation, PBMCs were isolated from 9 to 10 ml of fresh peripheral blood. Total RNA was extracted using Trizol reagent, and RNA quality was checked on an Agilent 2100 Bioanalyzer.

This sequence originates from a woman aged 30 to 39 with Graves' ophthalmopathy. Donor details come from another sample of the same person, matched by shared clones. The chain is encoded by TRBV20-1 joined to TRBJ2-7; 11 nucleotides in the junction match TRBD2. The sequenced sample was blood. The sequenced DNA is TGCAGTGCTAGAGTGGAGACTAGCGGGGCCTACGAGCAGTACTTC. Translated, it reads CSARVETSGAYEQYF.